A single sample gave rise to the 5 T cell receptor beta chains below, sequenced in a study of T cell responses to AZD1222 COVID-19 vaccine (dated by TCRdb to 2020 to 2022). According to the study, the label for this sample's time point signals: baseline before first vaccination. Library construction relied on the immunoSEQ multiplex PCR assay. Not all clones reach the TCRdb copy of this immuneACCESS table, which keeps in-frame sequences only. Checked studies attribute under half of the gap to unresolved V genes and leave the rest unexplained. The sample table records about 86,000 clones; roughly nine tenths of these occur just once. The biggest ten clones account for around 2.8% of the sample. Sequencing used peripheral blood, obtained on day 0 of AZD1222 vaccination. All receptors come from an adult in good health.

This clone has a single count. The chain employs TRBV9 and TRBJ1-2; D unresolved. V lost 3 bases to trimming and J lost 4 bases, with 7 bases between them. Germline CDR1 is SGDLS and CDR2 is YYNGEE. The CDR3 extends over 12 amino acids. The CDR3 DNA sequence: TGTGCCAGCAGCGGTACAGCCTATGGCTACACCTTC. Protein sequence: CASSGTAYGYTF.

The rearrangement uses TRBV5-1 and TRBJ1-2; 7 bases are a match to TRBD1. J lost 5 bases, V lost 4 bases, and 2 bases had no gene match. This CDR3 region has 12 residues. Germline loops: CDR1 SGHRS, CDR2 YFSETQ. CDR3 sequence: CASSGTEYGYTF. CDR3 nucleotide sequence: TGCGCCAGCAGCGGGACAGAGTATGGCTACACCTTC.

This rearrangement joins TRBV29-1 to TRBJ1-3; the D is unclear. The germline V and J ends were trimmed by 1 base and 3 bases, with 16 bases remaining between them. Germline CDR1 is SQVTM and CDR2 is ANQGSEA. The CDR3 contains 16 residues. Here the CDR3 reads CSVEGGRSAGGNTIYF. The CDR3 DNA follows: TGCAGCGTTGAAGGTGGCCGGAGCGCAGGTGGAAACACCATATATTTT.

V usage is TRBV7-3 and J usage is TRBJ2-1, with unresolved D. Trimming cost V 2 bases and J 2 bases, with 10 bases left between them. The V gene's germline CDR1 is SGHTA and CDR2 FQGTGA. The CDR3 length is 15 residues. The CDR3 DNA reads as TGTGCCAGCAGCTTAGGTAGGGTAGCCTACAATGAGCAGTTCTTC. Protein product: CASSLGRVAYNEQFF.

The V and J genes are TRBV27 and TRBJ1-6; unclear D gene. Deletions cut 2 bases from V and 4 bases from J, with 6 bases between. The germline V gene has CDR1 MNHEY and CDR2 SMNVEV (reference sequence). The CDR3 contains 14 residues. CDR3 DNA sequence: TGTGCCAGCAGTTTAGAGGGATATAATTCACCCCTCCACTTT. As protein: CASSLEGYNSPLHF.